The T cell receptor beta chain under discussion was sequenced for a study of T cells after yellow fever vaccination. Across the whole study: Researchers used SMART-Seq v4 Ultra Low Input to prepare fractions that had low cell numbers.

Germline CDR1 is MGHDK and CDR2 is SYGVNS. V was clipped by 3 bases and J by 4 bases, with 4 bases between them. This CDR3 has 11 amino acids. This clonotype was observed a few times. Antigen: not known. Findings of the study overall: Reappearance after the booster was observed for most primary-vaccination clones (roughly 96% CD4, less than 90% CD8). Peak timing came faster in the weaker secondary response, day 5 versus 15.

Conversion of TCR transcripts into cDNA relied on 5'RACE template switching, which added a universal primer site and UMIs. TCRdb redid the calling of the 5' RACE reads with MiXCR, one entry per CDR3 protein. There are about 340,000 distinct CDR3 sequences in the sample; roughly 8.7% occur only once, and roughly 18% lies in the top ten. The source is a man aged 18 to 30 who received the YFV17D yellow fever vaccine. The rearrangement uses TRBV25-1 and TRBJ2-7; unclear D gene. The sample here was PBMCs, taken on the day of the first yellow fever vaccination. The CDR3 DNA sequence: TGTGCCAGCAGTGACGGGTACGAGCAGTACTTC. Translation gives CASSDGYEQYF.